This is a list of T cell receptor beta chains from one sample in a study of T cell repertoires in cytomegalovirus infection. What these receptors recognize is not known. MiXCR, applied by TCRdb to the reads, yields one record per CDR3 protein. Of around 900,000 distinct CDR3 sequences listed, 25% to 40% are singletons. Sequencing was performed on cultured CD8+ T cells from PBMCs, taken from culture after CMV antigen stimulation. The source is a human donor in good health (CMV status not recorded). Some clones in this sample may be carry-over from other donors' samples. The CDR3 runs from the conserved cysteine through the conserved F or W. Fields, in order: V gene, D gene, clone size, J gene, CDR3 length, CDR3 DNA, CDR3 protein. A D gene is named only where the DNA matches it firmly. Expanded clones are given a class, and other clones once, few, many or no size at all.

TRBV4-3,NA,few,TRBJ1-2,14,TGCGCCAGCAGCCAAGATACAGGGTGGGATGGCTACACCTTC,CASSQDTGWDGYTF
TRBV13,NA,NA,TRBJ2-5,14,TGTGCCAGCAGCTTAAGGGGGGCTCTTGAGACCCAGTACTTC,CASSLRGALETQYF
TRBV5-1,TRBD2,NA,TRBJ2-1,14,TGCGCCAGCAGCTTGGGATGGACTAGCAATGAGCAGTTCTTC,CASSLGWTSNEQFF
TRBV7-9,NA,few,TRBJ1-6,14,TGTGCCAGCAGCTTGAACAGCTATAATTCACCCCTCCACTTT,CASSLNSYNSPLHF
TRBV15,NA,NA,TRBJ2-1,15,TGTGCCACCAGCAGAGACCTATCCCTTACAGGGTTGGAGTTCTTC,CATSRDLSLTGLEFF
TRBV27,NA,NA,TRBJ1-5,15,TGTGCCAGCAGTTTGGTCGGAATGGGGGATCAGCCCCAGCATTTT,CASSLVGMGDQPQHF
TRBV7-9,NA,NA,TRBJ1-5,16,TGTGCCAGCAGCTTAGGGGGAGGATTTAGCAATCAGCCCCAGCATTTT,CASSLGGGFSNQPQHF
TRBV14,TRBD2,NA,TRBJ2-1,15,TGTGCCAGCAGCCCGCCGGGACTAGCGCGGAATGAGCAGTTCTTC,CASSPPGLARNEQFF
TRBV28,NA,NA,TRBJ2-1,11,TGTGCCAGCAGTTTTAACGCGGGGCAGTTCTTC,CASSFNAGQFF
TRBV5-6,NA,NA,TRBJ2-1,13,TGTGCCAGCAGCTTCCCTTTAAGCGATGAGCAGTTCTTC,CASSFPLSDEQFF
TRBV7-3,NA,NA,TRBJ2-2,17,TGTGCCAGCAGCTTATATCGGCAGGGAAAGGACACCGGGGAGCTGTTTTTT,CASSLYRQGKDTGELFF
TRBV28,NA,NA,TRBJ1-2,14,TGTGCCAGCAGTTTCTCCCCGTCGGCCTATGGCTACACCTTC,CASSFSPSAYGYTF
TRBV7-2,NA,many,TRBJ1-1,12,TGTGCCAGCAGCAAAATGAACACTGAAGCTTTCTTT,CASSKMNTEAFF
TRBV2,NA,few,TRBJ1-5,13,TGTGCCAGCAGTGAAGTGGATCATCAGCCCCAGCATTTT,CASSEVDHQPQHF
TRBV10-3,TRBD2,many,TRBJ2-1,16,TGTGCCATCAGTGTGGGAGGGGAGACTAACTACAATGAGCAGTTCTTC,CAISVGGETNYNEQFF
TRBV2,NA,few,TRBJ2-5,13,TGTGCCAGCAGTGAAGCTGGTCAAGAGACCCAGTACTTC,CASSEAGQETQYF
TRBV12-3/TRBV12-4,TRBD1,NA,TRBJ1-4,14,TGTGCCAGCAGCAGACAGGGGGCGTGGGAAAAACTGTTTTTT,CASSRQGAWEKLFF
TRBV14,NA,NA,TRBJ1-3,14,TGTGCCAGCAGCCTAAGGCCCTCTGGAAACACCATATATTTT,CASSLRPSGNTIYF
TRBV7-2,TRBD1,many,TRBJ1-1,14,TGTGCCAGCAGCTTGACGACAGGGAGAACTGAAGCTTTCTTT,CASSLTTGRTEAFF
TRBV14,NA,few,TRBJ1-1,15,TGTGCCAGCAGCCAACCACAGGGAATGAACACTGAAGCTTTCTTT,CASSQPQGMNTEAFF
TRBV5-1,NA,NA,TRBJ1-2,14,TGCGCCAGCAGCTTGGGGGATCCAATAGCGGGCTACACCTTC,CASSLGDPIAGYTF
TRBV25-1,TRBD1,NA,TRBJ1-2,15,TGTGCCAGCAGTGAATACCAGGGGGAAGGAGGAGGCTACACCTTC,CASSEYQGEGGGYTF
TRBV10-3,TRBD1,NA,TRBJ2-2,16,TGTGCCATCAGTGAGTCAAGGGACAGAAACACCGGGGAGCTGTTTTTT,CAISESRDRNTGELFF
TRBV7-9,NA,many,TRBJ1-1,16,TGTGCCAGCAGCTTAACCCTAGACAGGCCGAACACTGAAGCTTTCTTT,CASSLTLDRPNTEAFF
TRBV2,TRBD1,few,TRBJ2-1,13,TGTGCCAGATGGACAGGGTCGGAGAATGAGCAGTTCTTC,CARWTGSENEQFF
TRBV10-2,NA,once,TRBJ1-2,13,TGCGCCAGCAGTGAGTCGCAGGGAAGGGGCTACACCTTC,CASSESQGRGYTF
TRBV2,TRBD2,NA,TRBJ2-3,19,TGTGCCAGCAGTGAATCTCGACTAGCGGGGGCCCCGAAATCAGATACGCAGTATTTT,CASSESRLAGAPKSDTQYF
TRBV27,NA,NA,TRBJ1-5,14,TGTGCCAGCGGAACAGGGTTGTTCGATCAGCCCCAGCATTTT,CASGTGLFDQPQHF
TRBV5-1,NA,NA,TRBJ1-2,14,TGCGCCAGCAGCTCGTTGTCCAGAGAGGGAGGCTACACCTTC,CASSSLSREGGYTF
TRBV20-1,NA,few,TRBJ2-1,17,TGCAGTGCTAGAGATGTGGCACCTCAGAGCTCCTACAATGAGCAGTTCTTC,CSARDVAPQSSYNEQFF
TRBV19,NA,few,TRBJ1-1,14,TGTGCCAGTAGTATATACGGCATGAACACTGAAGCTTTCTTT,CASSIYGMNTEAFF
TRBV7-8,NA,many,TRBJ2-2,17,TGTGCCAGCAGCCCCCTCCCAACACGGGGGAACACCGGGGAGCTGTTTTTT,CASSPLPTRGNTGELFF
TRBV9,NA,NA,TRBJ2-1,16,TGTGCCAGCAGCGTAGTGGACGGGGGTTCCTACAATGAGCAGTTCTTC,CASSVVDGGSYNEQFF
TRBV5-6,TRBD2,NA,TRBJ2-4,16,TGTGCCAGCAGCCACTTGGAGGAGGGAGGGAGGTACATTCAGTACTTC,CASSHLEEGGRYIQYF
TRBV27,TRBD1,NA,TRBJ2-3,15,TGTGCCAGCAGTCCCTGGGACAGGGCGGCAGATACGCAGTATTTT,CASSPWDRAADTQYF
TRBV11-2,TRBD1,NA,TRBJ2-2,17,TGTGCCAGCAGCCCAGTGTCGGACAGGGCTGAGCCCGGGGAGCTGTTTTTT,CASSPVSDRAEPGELFF
TRBV29-1,NA,NA,TRBJ1-2,11,TGCAGCGTTGTACAGGGCAATGGCTACACCTTC,CSVVQGNGYTF
TRBV7-2,NA,few,TRBJ1-2,15,TGTGCCAGCAGCGAGGGCTTGGGGGGGGGCTATGGCTACACCTTC,CASSEGLGGGYGYTF
TRBV7-9,TRBD1,many,TRBJ2-5,17,TGTGCCAGCAGCATGCTTCCGGGACAGGTAAACCAAGAGACCCAGTACTTC,CASSMLPGQVNQETQYF
TRBV7-2,NA,many,TRBJ2-5,15,TGTGCCAGCAGCTTAGAAGCGTACGCCGGGGAGACCCAGTACTTC,CASSLEAYAGETQYF
TRBV4-1,NA,NA,TRBJ2-5,15,TGCGCCAGCAGCCAAGAACCGGGGGACCAAGAGACCCAGTACTTC,CASSQEPGDQETQYF
TRBV2,TRBD2,NA,TRBJ2-7,15,TGTGCCAGCAGTGTATGGCTAGCGGGTGACTACGAGCAGTACTTC,CASSVWLAGDYEQYF
TRBV6-2/TRBV6-3,NA,NA,TRBJ2-1,14,TGTGCCAGCAGTTATGTTGCCGCCGGGAGTGAGCAGTTCTTC,CASSYVAAGSEQFF
TRBV19,TRBD1,NA,TRBJ1-1,12,TGTGCCAGTCAACAGGGGGCAACTGAAGCTTTCTTT,CASQQGATEAFF
TRBV20-1,TRBD1,NA,TRBJ1-2,17,TGCAGTGCTAGAGATTTTATAAAGGACAGGGGAGACTATGGCTACACCTTC,CSARDFIKDRGDYGYTF
TRBV7-4,NA,NA,TRBJ1-2,13,TGTGCCAGCAGCTTATCTCCAGGCTATGGCTACACCTTC,CASSLSPGYGYTF
TRBV12-3/TRBV12-4,TRBD1,many,TRBJ1-6,18,TGTGCCAGCAGAAAACCGGGACAGGGGGCAACCTATAATTCACCCCTCCACTTT,CASRKPGQGATYNSPLHF
TRBV6-2/TRBV6-3,NA,few,TRBJ2-1,12,TGTGCCAGTACGTCTAGGCCGAATGAGCAGTTCTTC,CASTSRPNEQFF
TRBV7-9,TRBD1,many,TRBJ2-3,15,TGTGCCAGCAGCTCGCGCAGGGACAGGGGAGATACGCAGTATTTT,CASSSRRDRGDTQYF
TRBV7-6,NA,NA,TRBJ2-2,12,TGTGCCAGCAGCCCAGCGGGCACTCAACTGTTTTTT,CASSPAGTQLFF
TRBV4-2,NA,few,TRBJ1-2,17,TGTGCCAGCAGCCAAGAACCGCCCGGAGGGACGAACTATGGCTACACCTTC,CASSQEPPGGTNYGYTF
TRBV27,NA,NA,TRBJ1-6,13,TGTGCCAGCAGTTTATGGGCGGATGGACCCCTCCACTTT,CASSLWADGPLHF
TRBV6-6,NA,NA,TRBJ1-3,14,TGTGCCAGCAGTTCCCGGCACTCTGGAAACACCATATATTTT,CASSSRHSGNTIYF